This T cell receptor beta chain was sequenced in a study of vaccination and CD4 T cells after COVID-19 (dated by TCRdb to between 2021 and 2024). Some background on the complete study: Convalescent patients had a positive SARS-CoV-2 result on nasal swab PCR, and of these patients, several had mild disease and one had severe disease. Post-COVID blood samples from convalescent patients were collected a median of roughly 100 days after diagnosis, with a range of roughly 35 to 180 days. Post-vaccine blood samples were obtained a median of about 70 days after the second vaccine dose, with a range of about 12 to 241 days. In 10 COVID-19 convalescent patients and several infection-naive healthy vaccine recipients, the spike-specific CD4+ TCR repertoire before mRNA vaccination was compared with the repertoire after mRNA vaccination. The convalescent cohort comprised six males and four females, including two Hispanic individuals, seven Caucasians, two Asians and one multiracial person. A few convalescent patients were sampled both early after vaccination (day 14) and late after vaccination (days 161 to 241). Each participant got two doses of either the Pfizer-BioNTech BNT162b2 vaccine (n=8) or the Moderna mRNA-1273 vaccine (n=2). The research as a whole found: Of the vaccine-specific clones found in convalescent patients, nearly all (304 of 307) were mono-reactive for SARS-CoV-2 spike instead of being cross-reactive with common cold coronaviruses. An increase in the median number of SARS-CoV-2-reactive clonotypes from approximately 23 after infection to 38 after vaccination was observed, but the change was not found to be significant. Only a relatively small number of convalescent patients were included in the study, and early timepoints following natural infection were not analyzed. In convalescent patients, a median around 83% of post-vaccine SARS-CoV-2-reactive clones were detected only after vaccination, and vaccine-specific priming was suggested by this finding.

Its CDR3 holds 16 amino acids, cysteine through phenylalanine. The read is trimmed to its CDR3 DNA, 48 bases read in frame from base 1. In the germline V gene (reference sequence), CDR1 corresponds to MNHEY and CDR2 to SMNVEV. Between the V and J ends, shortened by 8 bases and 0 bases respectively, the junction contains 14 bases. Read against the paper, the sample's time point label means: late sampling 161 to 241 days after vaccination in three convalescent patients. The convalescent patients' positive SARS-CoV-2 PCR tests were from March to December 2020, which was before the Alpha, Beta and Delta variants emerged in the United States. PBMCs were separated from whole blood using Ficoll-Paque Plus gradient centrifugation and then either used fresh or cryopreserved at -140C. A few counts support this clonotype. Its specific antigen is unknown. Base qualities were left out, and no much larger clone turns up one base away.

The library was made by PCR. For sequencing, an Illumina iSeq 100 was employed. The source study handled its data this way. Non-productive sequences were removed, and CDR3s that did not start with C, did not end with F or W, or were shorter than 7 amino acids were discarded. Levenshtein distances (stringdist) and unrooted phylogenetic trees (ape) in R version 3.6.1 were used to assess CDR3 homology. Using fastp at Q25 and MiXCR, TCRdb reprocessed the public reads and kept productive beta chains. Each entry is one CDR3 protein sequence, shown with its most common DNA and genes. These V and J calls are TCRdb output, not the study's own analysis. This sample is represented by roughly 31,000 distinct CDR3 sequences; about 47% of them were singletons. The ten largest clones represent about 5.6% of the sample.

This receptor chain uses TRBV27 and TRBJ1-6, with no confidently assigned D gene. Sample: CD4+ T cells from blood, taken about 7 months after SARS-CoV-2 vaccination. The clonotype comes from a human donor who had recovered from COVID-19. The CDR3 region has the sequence CASSGIGSSYNSPLHF. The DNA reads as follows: TGTGCCAGCTCGGGTATCGGAAGCTCCTATAATTCACCCCTCCACTTT.